This T cell receptor (beta chain) came from a study of PD-1 blockade in classical Hodgkin lymphoma (dated by TCRdb to about 2020). Regarding the research as a whole: Nivolumab dosing was 3 mg/kg intravenously every 2 weeks, continuing until either disease progression or unacceptable toxicity. A peripheral blood immune signature of response to PD-1 blockade in classical Hodgkin lymphoma was defined using TCR beta sequencing and CyTOF.

The junction shows trimming of 6 bases on V and 1 base on J, plus 9 bases between the germline ends. There are 14 amino acids in the CDR3, from cysteine to phenylalanine inclusive. Of the read, only the CDR3 DNA is kept; its 42 bases are in frame from base 1. CDR1 SGHTA and CDR2 FQGTGA were looked up in the germline V gene. A note on this clone: There is no known antigen for this receptor. It has no much larger one-base neighbor in the sample; base qualities were not kept.

What the time point label conveys for this sample: cycle 4 day 1 (C4D1), after 5 to 7 weeks of nivolumab. Every trial patient had relapsed following autologous stem cell transplantation, and prior brentuximab vedotin exposure was what differed among cohorts A, B and C. A total of roughly 60 patients with relapsed/refractory classical Hodgkin lymphoma made up the trial cohort, and each patient's best overall response was complete response, partial response or progressive disease. Trial patients were treated with single-agent nivolumab in the multi-cohort phase II CheckMate 205 trial. An independent review committee assessed best overall response by applying the 2007 International Working Group response criteria. Trial PBMCs were collected immediately before nivolumab initiation (C1D1) and during therapy at cycle 2 day 1 and cycle 4 day 1. Peripheral blood was collected in 8 mL Vacutainer Cell Preparation Tubes, from which PBMCs were isolated by centrifugation and then cryopreserved.

Results the study describes overall, beyond this receptor: Baseline TCR diversity was reported to be lower in newly diagnosed patients than in healthy donors and to be lower still in relapsed/refractory patients. By C4D1, a significant rise was seen in CD4+ TCR diversity but not in CD8+ TCR diversity (p=0.0027 vs p=0.16), and the rise was most apparent among complete responders (p=0.02). The study was limited to a single clinical trial cohort, and causes of repertoire differences, possibly disease activity or prior therapy, remained undefined. Among trial patients, those achieving complete response had baseline diversity similar to that of newly diagnosed patients, while diversity was significantly lower in partial responders and progressors. Lower diversity was seen in patients whose nivolumab began less than 1 year after ASCT, and these patients were left out of later analyses so that immune reconstitution would not confound the results.

Genomic DNA was isolated using the Qiagen DNeasy kit from unsorted PBMCs as well as from negatively selected CD4+ and CD8+ fractions. Using primers that anneal to V and J segments, immunoSEQ multiplex PCR amplified the TCR beta CDR3 regions. A synthetic immune receptor repertoire was used to minimize amplification bias, and any residual bias was removed computationally once sequencing was done. The paper's processing steps were these. Custom Python scripts were used to quantify repertoire diversity as the Shannon entropy index. Unsorted, CD4+ and CD8+ repertoires were analyzed separately, except for combined analyses in which CD4+ and CD8+ sequences were merged in silico. Clonal expansion was defined as at least a 2-fold frequency increase after treatment relative to C1D1, with a pseudocount of 0.5 for undetected baseline clones. Singleton clones were defined as clones with 0 or 1 copy at C1D1, and non-singleton clones were defined as clones with 2 or more copies. Clones expanded in unsorted samples were annotated as CD4+, CD8+ or unknown by matching protein sequences in sorted samples from the same patient. Wilcoxon tests on paired samples were used to test changes in diversity from C1D1 to C4D1. TCRdb limited this immuneACCESS table to in-frame rearrangements with V and J called. A share of clones is missing; checked studies link under half to unresolved V genes, and the rest is unexplained. The V and J calls and clone size come from that table; D and trimming were worked out from the DNA. Across this sample there are 96,000 or so clones, with 93% seen only once. The ten top clones hold around 2% of the sample.

Recombination linked TRBV7-3 to TRBJ2-2, with the D gene too uncertain to name. This sequence was found in a human donor with classical Hodgkin lymphoma. Sequencing was performed on peripheral blood mononuclear cells (PBMCs), taken before the fourth cycle of nivolumab. DNA sequence: TGTGCCAGCAGGTTGGGCGGGAACACCGGGGAGCTGTTTTTT. This codes for CASRLGGNTGELFF.